Listed here are 9 T cell receptor beta chains from one sample, sequenced in a study of CD4 and CD8 cells across lung adenocarcinoma regions. One entry per CDR3 protein, called by TCRdb with MiXCR from the PCR reads. This table holds about 25,000 distinct CDR3 sequences, 53% found once. The sample consisted of CD8+ T cells from the center of a lung tumor. The receptor set was obtained from a male donor with lung adenocarcinoma. The CD4 and CD8 labels of this study may be unreliable.

About this clonotype: The junction and the germline gene differ at one end; a read error may be behind it. The gene calls are TRBV20-1 and TRBJ2-4, with D possibly called TRBD1 or TRBD2 (5 bases each). This CDR3 is 22 amino acids long. Germline V gene lookup returns CDR1 DFQATT and CDR2 SNEGSKA (reference sequence). CDR3 residues: CSARVANPAWGSGLRNTNMQYF. Here the CDR3 DNA reads TGCAGTGCTAGAGTTGCCAACCCTGCCTGGGGGTCGGGGCTACGAAACACAAACATGCAGTACTTC.

As for this clonotype: The junction shows a germline mismatch at one end, possibly a read error. The rearrangement joins TRBV7-6 to TRBJ2-4; perhaps D is TRBD1 or TRBD2 (5 bases each). The CDR3 runs 13 residues. The germline gives CDR1 SGHVS, CDR2 FNYEAQ. The CDR3 protein is CATGLGAENIQYF. The CDR3 DNA reads TGTGCCACGGGGCTGGGAGCCGAAAATATTCAGTACTTC.

On this clonotype itself: An end of the junction does not agree with germline; a read error may underlie this. CDR3 sequence: CASGGAGRGVGDTQYF. The DNA for the CDR3 is TGTGCCAGCGGGGGAGCCGGGAGAGGGGTTGGGGATACGCAGTATTTC. The chain couples TRBV6-1 to TRBJ2-3, with TRBD2 as a possible D gene (6 bases). The CDR3 is 16 residues long. Germline-derived CDR1 and CDR2 are MNHNS and SASEGT.

The sample holds one count of this clonotype. The chain recombines TRBV10-3 with TRBJ2-1, with TRBD2 matching 12 bases. CDR3 length: 17 residues. The germline V gene encodes CDR1 ENHRY and CDR2 SYGVKD. The junction had 9 bases not matched to a gene; V was cut back by 1 base and J by 8 bases. This CDR3 reads CAISELPSGGVSYEQFF. In DNA form, the CDR3 reads TGTGCCATCAGTGAGTTGCCTAGCGGGGGGGTAAGCTATGAGCAGTTCTTC.

The CDR3 bases are TGTGCCAGCAGCTTATTCGGGAACTATGGCTACACCTTC. It encodes CASSLFGNYGYTF. This sequence joins TRBV7-2 and TRBJ1-2; no reliable D call. Trimming removed 2 bases at V and 2 bases at J, with 6 bases between. Germline V gene lookup returns CDR1 SGHTA and CDR2 FQGNSA. This CDR3 spans 13 amino acids.

The J gene is TRBJ1-1, the V gene TRBV6-1; TRBD1 matches at 10 bases. V trimming: 2 bases; J trimming: 5 bases; junction bases outside the gene matches: 5. Germline CDR1 MNHNS, CDR2 SASEGT. This CDR3 has 15 residues. The CDR3 DNA sequence: TGTGCCAGCAGTGAATTCAGGACAGGGGGAACTGAAGCTTTCTTT. This sequence encodes CASSEFRTGGTEAFF.

This clonotype came up many times. A much larger clone lies a single base off, so this may be a read error. The chain recombines TRBV6-1 with TRBJ2-1; no clear D. The CDR3 runs 15 residues. The V end was cut by 1 base, the J end by 13 bases, with 20 bases between. Per germline, CDR1 MNHNS and CDR2 SASEGT. CDR3 DNA sequence: TGTGCCAGCAGTGAAGTAAGGAACGGCCAAGAGACCCAGTTCTTC. Its protein is CASSEVRNGQETQFF.

In its sample, this clonotype was seen a few times. This chain uses TRBV10-2 with TRBJ2-3; D gene ambiguous. CDR3 length: 11 residues. The germline CDR1 and CDR2 sequences are WSHSY and SAAADI. The CDR3 loop reads CASFKTDTQYF. In DNA, the CDR3 is TGCGCTTCTTTTAAGACGGATACGCAGTATTTT.

This clonotype appeared many times. The V gene is TRBV24-1, the J gene TRBJ2-3, with a possible D match to TRBD2 (5 bases). The CDR3 extends over 13 amino acids. V was cut by 7 bases and J by 9 bases, with 16 bases left in between. Germline-derived CDR1 and CDR2 are KGHDR and SFDVKD. The CDR3 loop is CATRDWILGTQYF. The CDR3 DNA follows: TGTGCCACCAGGGACTGGATTCTGGGCACGCAGTATTTT.